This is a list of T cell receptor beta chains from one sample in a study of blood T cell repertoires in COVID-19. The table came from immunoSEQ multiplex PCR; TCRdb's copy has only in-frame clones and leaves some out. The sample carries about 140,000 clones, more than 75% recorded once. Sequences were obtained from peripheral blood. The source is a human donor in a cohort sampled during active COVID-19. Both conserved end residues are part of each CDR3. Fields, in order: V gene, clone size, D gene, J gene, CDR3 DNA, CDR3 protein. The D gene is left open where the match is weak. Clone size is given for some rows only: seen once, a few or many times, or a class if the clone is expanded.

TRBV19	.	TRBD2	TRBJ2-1	TGTGCCAGTAGTAAAGTAGCGGGAGTGTCTTTGAGCTCCTACAATGAGCAGTTCTTC	CASSKVAGVSLSSYNEQFF
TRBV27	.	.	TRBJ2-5	TGTGCCAGCAGTTTACGGGGGCAAGAGACCCAGTACTTC	CASSLRGQETQYF
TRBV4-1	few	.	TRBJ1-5	TGCGCCAGCAGCCAAATACTTAGCAATCAGCCCCAGCATTTT	CASSQILSNQPQHF
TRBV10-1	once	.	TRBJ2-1	TGCGCCAGCAGGGCCTCCTACAATGAGCAGTTCTTC	CASRASYNEQFF
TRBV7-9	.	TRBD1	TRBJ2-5	TGTGCCAGCAGCGAGGGGGCCCTGGGGACCCAGTACTTC	CASSEGALGTQYF
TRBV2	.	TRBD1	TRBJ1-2	TGTGCCAGCACCGAATGGGGACAGGGGTTAGGTGGCTACACCTTC	CASTEWGQGLGGYTF
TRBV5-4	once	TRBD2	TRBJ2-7	TGTGCCAGCAGCTTGGGGACTAGCGGGGCGGAGGAGTACTTC	CASSLGTSGAEEYF
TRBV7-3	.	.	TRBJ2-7	TGTGCCAGCAGCTTAGGGGCGGCCGAGCAGTACTTC	CASSLGAAEQYF
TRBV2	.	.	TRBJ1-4	TGTGCCAGCAGTGACCAGGACAGTGACGAAAAACTGTTTTTT	CASSDQDSDEKLFF
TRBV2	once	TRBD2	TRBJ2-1	TGTGCCAGCCCCGGGGGGAGGGCGCCCCACAATGAGCAGTTCTTC	CASPGGRAPHNEQFF
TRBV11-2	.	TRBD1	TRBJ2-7	TGTGCCAGCAGCTCCGGGACAGGGTGGGAAACCGACGAGCAGTACTTC	CASSSGTGWETDEQYF
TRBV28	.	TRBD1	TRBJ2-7	TGTGCCAGCAGTTACGACAGGGCTGGGAACGAGCAGTACTTC	CASSYDRAGNEQYF
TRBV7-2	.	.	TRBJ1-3	TGTGCCAGCAGCACGGGATTCCGGAACACCATATATTTT	CASSTGFRNTIYF
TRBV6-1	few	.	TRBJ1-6	TGTGCCAGCAGTGGGGGGGTTAGGATGACCAATTCACCCCTCCACTTT	CASSGGVRMTNSPLHF
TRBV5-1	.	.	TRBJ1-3	TGCGCCAGCAGCTTGGTGGGGGCTGATGGAAACACCATATATTTT	CASSLVGADGNTIYF